These T cell receptor beta chains were read from a single sample in a study of T cells after yellow fever vaccination. TCRdb re-called the 5' RACE reads with MiXCR, one entry per CDR3 protein. The data hold 300,000 to 450,000 distinct CDR3 sequences, with over 5% observed a single time. Sequenced here: PBMCs, sampled 5 days after the yellow fever booster vaccination. All receptors derive from a man aged 25-40 years who received the YFV17D yellow fever vaccine. Each CDR3 is given with its conserved first and last residue. A D gene is named only where the DNA matches it firmly. Only part of the rows carry a size: once, few, many, or a class if the clone is expanded.

j_call cdr3_length v_call clone_size d_call cdr3_nt cdr3_aa
TRBJ2-3 11 TRBV20-1 few - TGCAGTGCTAGGACATTAGATACGCAGTATTTT CSARTLDTQYF
TRBJ1-3 16 TRBV5-1 - - TGCGCCAGCAGCTTGGAGGGCGGAGGCTCTGGAAACACCATATATTTT CASSLEGGGSGNTIYF
TRBJ2-1 17 TRBV27 many TRBD2 TGTGCCAGCACCACTAGCGGGCCTCTACGCTCCTACAATGAGCAGTTCTTC CASTTSGPLRSYNEQFF
TRBJ2-3 13 TRBV4-3 many - TGCGCCAGCAGCCCCTCCGTCACAGATACGCAGTATTTT CASSPSVTDTQYF
TRBJ1-5 16 TRBV24-1 - - TGTGCCACCAGTGAAACAGGGTCCCGGGTGGGTCAGCCCCAGCATTTT CATSETGSRVGQPQHF
TRBJ2-1 14 TRBV9 many - TGTGCCAGCAGCGAGGTGGGGGGCTACAATGAGCAGTTCTTC CASSEVGGYNEQFF
TRBJ2-5 12 TRBV7-7 few - TGTGCCAGCAGGGGATCAGGAGAGACCCAGTACTTC CASRGSGETQYF
TRBJ1-5 16 TRBV9 - TRBD1 TGTGCCAGCAGCGTAGAGGGACAGGTGTTGAATCAGCCCCAGCATTTT CASSVEGQVLNQPQHF
TRBJ2-1 15 TRBV5-1 few TRBD2 TGCGCCAGCAGCTTGGAGACTAGCGGATTTCCTGAGCAGTTCTTC CASSLETSGFPEQFF
TRBJ2-5 17 TRBV7-9 few - TGTGCCAGCAGCTCACCCAGTTGGGGGCAGGGAAAGGAGACCCAGTACTTC CASSSPSWGQGKETQYF
TRBJ2-7 17 TRBV20-1 many TRBD2 TGCAGTGCTAGAGATCCCAGGGGTAGCGGGAGCTCCTACGAGCAGTACTTC CSARDPRGSGSSYEQYF
TRBJ2-7 15 TRBV29-1 few TRBD2 TGCAGCGTTGAAGATCCTAGCGGGAGGCCCTACGAGCAGTACTTC CSVEDPSGRPYEQYF
TRBJ1-1 18 TRBV5-1 few TRBD1 TGCGCCAGCAGCTATGCACTACGGGACAGGCCCATGAACACTGAAGCTTTCTTT CASSYALRDRPMNTEAFF
TRBJ1-6 13 TRBV12-3/TRBV12-4 few TRBD1 TGTGCCAGCAGTTTCCAGGGGGCTTCACCCCTCCACTTT CASSFQGASPLHF
TRBJ2-7 15 TRBV2 many - TGTGCCAGCAGGGCCGGGACCACAATCTCCTACGAGCAGTACTTC CASRAGTTISYEQYF